The T cell receptor beta chain under discussion was sequenced for a study of T cell repertoires in cytomegalovirus infection. Overall study results and limits: Cumulated frequencies of public TCR beta families served to identify carriers of CMV plus the relevant HLA. Predominance within the ex vivo response was attributable to HLA-C-restricted CMV-specific TCR beta clonotypes.

A single record per CDR3 protein comes from TCRdb applying MiXCR to the reads. In the table there are 200,000 to 250,000 distinct CDR3 sequences, 35% to 45% of which are singletons. V dropped 1 base and J dropped 6 bases, with 9 bases sitting between them. This CDR3 is built from 14 residues. The germline gives CDR1 SGHAT, CDR2 FQNNGV. On this clonotype itself: Its antigen remains unknown.

The sequence derives from a human donor in good health (CMV status not recorded). Some clones in this sample may be carry-over from other donors' samples. This specimen consisted of CD8+ T cells from cultured PBMCs, obtained from culture after CMV antigen stimulation. The rearrangement uses TRBV11-2 and TRBJ2-2; D remains ambiguous. CDR3 nucleotides: TGTGCCAGCAGCTTAGTTCTGGGTTCCGGGGAGCTGTTTTTT. Its protein product is CASSLVLGSGELFF.